The 20 T cell receptor beta chains in this list originate from one sample, sequenced in a study of shared clonotypes between healthy human individuals. Using immunoSEQ multiplex PCR, the repertoire was profiled, and TCRdb retains in-frame clones only, with some absent. This sample has 1.4 million or so clones, with around 98.5% found just once. Sequencing used naive CD4+ T cells sorted from blood. Sample subset: CD45RA+ positively selected. These receptors were taken from a man aged 30-40 years in good health.

This clone appeared once. The CDR3 here is CASSSGTGYQETQYF. CDR3 sequence (DNA): TGTGCCAGCAGTTCAGGGACAGGGTACCAAGAGACCCAGTACTTC. The genes are TRBV11-2 and TRBJ2-5; the match to TRBD1 covers 9 bases. The CDR3 sequence is 15 residues long. V shed 6 bases and J 0 bases; nucleotides not matched to a gene: 5. Germline V gives CDR1 SGHAT, CDR2 FQNNGV. Supplemented by reference TRBV11-2 and TRBJ2-5, the full variable domain reads EAGVAQSPRYKIIEKRQSVAFWCNPISGHATLYWYQQILGQGPKLLIQFQNNGVVDDSQLPKDRFSAERLKGVDSTLKIQPAKLEDSAVYLCASSSGTGYQETQYFGPGTRLLVL.

V usage is TRBV7-8 and J usage is TRBJ1-1; TRBD1 agrees at 11 bases. The length of the CDR3 is 14 residues. In germline, CDR1 is SGHVS, CDR2 FQNEAQ. Germline trimming cut 1 base from V and 7 bases from J; bases unmatched to any gene: 2. The CDR3 bases are TGTGCCAGCAGCTTAGGGACAGGGGGCTTTGAAGCTTTCTTT. Its translation is CASSLGTGGFEAFF. The whole variable domain, filled in from reference TRBV7-8 and TRBJ1-1, reads GAGVSQSPRYKVAKRGQDVALRCDPISGHVSLFWYQQALGQGPEFLTYFQNEAQLDKSGLPSDRFFAERPEGSVSTLKIQRTQQEDSAVYLCASSLGTGGFEAFFGQGTRLTVV.

The chain has TRBV5-6 and TRBJ2-7, with 14 bases that match TRBD2. Germline values: CDR1 SGHDT, CDR2 YYEEEE. The junction had 10 bases not matched to a gene; V was cut back by 2 bases and J by 3 bases. The CDR3 has 18 amino acids. CDR3 nucleotides: TGTGCCAGCAGCTTTAGCGGGACTAGCGGGGGAAACTACTACGAGCAGTACTTC. Translated: CASSFSGTSGGNYYEQYF.

Written as DNA, the CDR3 is TGCGCCAGCAGCAGGGGACAGGCCAGGTCCTACAATGAGCAGTTCTTC. This codes for CASSRGQARSYNEQFF. This rearrangement joins TRBV5-1 to TRBJ2-1; TRBD1 aligns across 8 bases. Trimming at V came to 4 bases and at J to 1 base, leaving 7 bases not matched to a gene. From germline, CDR1 is SGHRS and CDR2 YFSETQ. This CDR3 comprises 16 residues.

The V call is TRBV15, the J call TRBJ1-5; D is undetermined. Germline CDR1 and CDR2: LNHNV and YYDKDF (reference sequence). V was shortened by 1 base and J by 5 bases, with 12 bases between the two germline ends. CDR3 length: 15 amino acids. The CDR3 reads CATSRVGLQDQPQHF. The CDR3 DNA follows: TGTGCCACCAGCAGAGTCGGTCTTCAGGATCAGCCCCAGCATTTT.

This clone showed up just once. The chain couples TRBV19 to TRBJ2-7; D is unclear. V shed 6 bases and J shed 4 bases, with 10 bases lying between them. The V gene's germline CDR1 is LNHDA and CDR2 SQIVND (reference sequence). This CDR3 region has 12 residues. CDR3 DNA: TGTGCCAGTAGCCTACTGGGTTACGAGCAGTACTTC. Translated: CASSLLGYEQYF.

This chain joins TRBV5-1 and TRBJ2-1; perhaps TRBD2 as D (6 bases). The V gene's germline CDR1 is SGHRS and CDR2 YFSETQ. The CDR3 has 15 residues. Trimming pared 4 bases from V and 1 base from J, leaving 12 bases between. CDR3 sequence reads: CASSQAGSSYNEQFF. DNA for the CDR3: TGCGCCAGCAGCCAGGCGGGATCTTCCTACAATGAGCAGTTCTTC.

V gene TRBV4-1 combines with J gene TRBJ2-7; no firm D call. The germline V gene encodes CDR1 MGHRA and CDR2 YSYEKL. The CDR3 runs 15 residues. The V gene lost 3 bases and the J gene lost 0 bases, with 12 bases spanning the gap. The CDR3 coding sequence is TGCGCCAGCAGCCATAACTGGGCAAGCTCCTACGAGCAGTACTTC. Its protein is CASSHNWASSYEQYF.

The V and J genes are TRBV5-6 and TRBJ2-1; 12 bases are a match to TRBD2. The CDR3 extends over 15 amino acids. V dropped 6 bases and J dropped 6; count of bases not matched to a gene: 7. The germline V gene encodes CDR1 SGHDT and CDR2 YYEEEE. The CDR3 sequence: CASTLTSGRSNEQFF. The CDR3 DNA reads as TGTGCCAGCACCCTAACTAGCGGGAGGTCCAATGAGCAGTTCTTC.

V usage is TRBV10-3 and J usage is TRBJ1-1, with 8 bases fitting TRBD1. With V trimmed by 6 bases and J by 2 bases, 5 bases remained unmatched. The CDR3 has 14 amino acids. Germline CDR1 reads ENHRY; CDR2 reads SYGVKD. CDR3 DNA sequence: TGTGCCATCAGCCAAGGACAGGGTAACACTGAAGCTTTCTTT. Its protein product is CAISQGQGNTEAFF.

The J gene is TRBJ1-2, the V gene TRBV10-3; 11 bases map to TRBD1. Germline values: CDR1 ENHRY, CDR2 SYGVKD. The trim removed 6 bases at V and 4 bases at J, leaving 4 bases unmatched. The CDR3 runs to 14 residues. As DNA, the CDR3 is TGTGCCATCAGCCCGGACAGGGGGCGCTATGGCTACACCTTC. It specifies CAISPDRGRYGYTF.

V gene TRBV10-2 combines with J gene TRBJ1-5, with unresolved D. The CDR3 covers 14 residues. The V and J ends lost 8 bases and 4 bases respectively, with 15 bases between them. Germline CDR1 WSHSY, CDR2 SAAADI. CDR3 region: CASVPAMGNQPQHF. The DNA of the CDR3 is TGCGCCAGCGTGCCAGCCATGGGAAATCAGCCCCAGCATTTT.

Points on this clone: Other DNA sequences in this specimen translate into the identical CDR3. V gene TRBV5-1 combines with J gene TRBJ2-7, with 7 positions matching TRBD2. Per germline, CDR1 SGHRS and CDR2 YFSETQ. The CDR3 is 14 amino acids. J lost 3 bases, V lost 0 bases, and 3 bases had no gene match. CDR3 amino acids: CASSLASGDYEQYF. Here the CDR3 DNA reads TGCGCCAGCAGCTTGGCTAGCGGTGACTACGAGCAGTACTTC.

As concerns this clone: At the DNA level, this CDR3 is encoded by other sequences in the same sample as well. The CDR3 here is CASSSGNTIYF. The CDR3 DNA is TGTGCCAGCAGTTCTGGAAACACCATATATTTT. The V call is TRBV9, the J call TRBJ1-3, with unresolved D. CDR1 is SGDLS and CDR2 is YYNGEE in the germline V gene. This CDR3 region has 11 residues. V lost 5 bases, J lost 1 base, and 1 base lay in between.

The V gene is TRBV28, the J gene TRBJ2-7; the D is unclear. Between the trimmed V and J ends, which lost 4 bases and 2 bases, there was a span of 12 bases. The V gene's germline CDR1 is MDHEN and CDR2 SYDVKM. This CDR3 spans 14 amino acids. In DNA form, the CDR3 reads TGTGCCAGCAGTTCCCCCGTAATGACCTACGAGCAGTACTTC. Its protein product is CASSSPVMTYEQYF.

The chain joins TRBV11-2 to TRBJ2-1; D ambiguous. The V and J ends lost 5 bases and 6 bases respectively, with 11 bases between them. The V gene's germline CDR1 is SGHAT and CDR2 FQNNGV. The CDR3 sequence is 13 residues long. CDR3: CASSPGWVNEQFF. CDR3 DNA sequence: TGTGCCAGCAGCCCCGGTTGGGTCAATGAGCAGTTCTTC.

The chain uses TRBV6-5 and TRBJ2-7, with 8 nucleotides matching TRBD2. The CDR3 sequence is 14 residues long. CDR1 is MNHEY, CDR2 SVGAGI, per germline. V was clipped by 4 bases and J by 2 bases; unmatched bases: 4. Here the CDR3 DNA reads TGTGCCAGCAGTTTAGCGGGAACGACCTACGAGCAGTACTTC. The encoded protein is CASSLAGTTYEQYF.

J is TRBJ2-2 and V is TRBV5-6; D remains unclear. The germline CDR1 and CDR2 sequences are SGHDT and YYEEEE. V lost 4 bases and J lost 1, with 8 bases in between. This CDR3 region has 14 residues. The CDR3 protein is CASSRYLNTGELFF. The CDR3 region has the DNA TGTGCCAGCAGCCGATACTTGAACACCGGGGAGCTGTTTTTT. Variable domain in full (rest from reference TRBV5-6 and TRBJ2-2): DAGVTQSPTHLIKTRGQQVTLRCSPKSGHDTVSWYQQALGQGPQFIFQYYEEEERQRGNFPDRFSGHQFPNYSSELNVNALLLGDSALYLCASSRYLNTGELFFGEGSRLTVL.

As to this clone: A much larger clonotype is one base distant, so this may be a read error. The CDR3 DNA follows: TGTGCCAGCAGCGAAGAGACCCAGTACTTC. This encodes CASSEETQYF. The chain is built from TRBV7-2 and TRBJ2-5; D unclear. Looked up from germline, CDR1 is SGHTA and CDR2 is FQGNSA. The V end lost 5 bases, the J end lost 3 bases, and 1 base lay between the germline ends. The CDR3 has 10 amino acids.

The chain joins TRBV28 to TRBJ2-7; 9 nucleotides align to TRBD2. Per germline, CDR1 MDHEN and CDR2 SYDVKM. V shed 5 bases, J shed 2 bases, and the junction held 7 bases outside the gene matches. This CDR3 has 15 residues. Written as DNA, the CDR3 is TGTGCCAGCAGTGCCTCTAGCGGGGCAACCTACGAGCAGTACTTC. It encodes CASSASSGATYEQYF.